This T cell receptor (beta chain) appears in the sequencing data of a study of blood T cell repertoires in COVID-19. Seattle's cohort entered during active infection and was followed longitudinally. Sequencing was performed with immunoSEQ multiplex PCR; in TCRdb, only in-frame clones are kept and a portion is missing. The sample lists 150,000 to 200,000 clones; around 85% were seen once. This sequence was found in a woman in her fifties or sixties with COVID-19, enrolled during active disease. Specimen: peripheral blood.

The CDR3 loop is CASSHTISGNTIYF. DNA for the CDR3: TGTGCCAGCAGTCACACTATCTCTGGAAACACCATATATTTT. The chain carries TRBV6-6 and TRBJ1-3; no clear D gene. V lost 5 bases and J 0 bases, leaving 8 bases between the germline ends. The CDR3 has 14 residues. From germline, CDR1 is MNHNY and CDR2 SVGAGI (reference sequence).